This T cell receptor beta chain was obtained from a study of cytomegalovirus exposure and HLA in healthy donors. General study findings and limits: Common viral pathogens seemed to be connected with several of the most significant clusters, according to a later analysis.

Germline V gene sequence: CDR1 LGHNT, CDR2 FRNRAP. This CDR3 has 14 residues. V lost 5 bases, J lost 8 bases, and 9 bases stayed unmatched. A multiplex PCR was run with 60 Vbeta primers and 13 Jbeta primers. Some clones are missing from TCRdb's copy, which holds only in-frame ones; the method was immunoSEQ multiplex PCR. The data hold 90,000 to 120,000 clones, with approximately 76% observed a single time. As regards this clone: Antigen: not known.

This chain connects TRBV12-5 to TRBJ2-1; 7 bases agree with TRBD2. The sequence was obtained from a woman between 18 and 29 years old in good health and CMV-seropositive. The source material was PBMCs. Here the CDR3 reads CASGPRTSMYEQFF. In DNA form, the CDR3 reads TGTGCTAGTGGTCCGAGGACTAGTATGTATGAGCAGTTCTTC.